The T cell receptor (beta chain) described here comes from a study of Ad26.COV2.S vaccination and SARS-CoV-2 variants. Study-level findings and limits: TCR breadth and depth estimates may have understated total T cell responses.

The germline V gene has CDR1 ENHRY and CDR2 SYGVKD. V gave up 6 bases and J gave up 5 bases, with 16 bases separating them. The CDR3 has 14 residues. A note on this clone: Its antigen remains unknown.

Treatment specified: around 19 received Ad26.COV2.S at low or high dose, single or two shots; about 5 received placebo; per-sample allocation not given. Sample collection was performed on day 63 after the first vaccine or placebo injection. The repertoire was sequenced with immunoSEQ multiplex PCR; TCRdb's copy has only in-frame clones and lacks some. The sample carries about 680,000 clones, roughly nine tenths recorded once. The sequence derives from a person between 18 and 60 years old who received the Ad26.COV2.S COVID-19 vaccine or a placebo. Sample: peripheral blood, taken in a trial of Ad26.COV2.S vaccine versus placebo. The J gene is TRBJ2-5, the V gene TRBV10-3, with D tentatively TRBD1 or TRBD2 (6 bases each). CDR3 sequence reads: CAIRPVGGRETQYF. Here the CDR3 DNA reads TGTGCCATCAGGCCCGTCGGGGGCAGGGAGACCCAGTACTTC.